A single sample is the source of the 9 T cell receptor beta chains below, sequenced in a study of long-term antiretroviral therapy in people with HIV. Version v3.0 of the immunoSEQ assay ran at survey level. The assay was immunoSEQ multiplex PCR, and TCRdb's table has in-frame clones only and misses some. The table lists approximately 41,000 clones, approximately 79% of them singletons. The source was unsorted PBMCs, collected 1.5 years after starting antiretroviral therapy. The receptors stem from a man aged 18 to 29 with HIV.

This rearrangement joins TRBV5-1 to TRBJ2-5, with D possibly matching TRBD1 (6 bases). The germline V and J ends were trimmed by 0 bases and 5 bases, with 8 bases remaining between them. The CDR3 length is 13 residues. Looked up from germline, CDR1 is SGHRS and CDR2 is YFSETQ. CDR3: CASSLADRETQYF. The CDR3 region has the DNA TGCGCCAGCAGCTTGGCTGACAGGGAGACCCAGTACTTC. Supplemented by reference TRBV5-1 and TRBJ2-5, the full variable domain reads KAGVTQTPRYLIKTRGQQVTLSCSPISGHRSVSWYQQTPGQGLQFLFEYFSETQRNKGNFPGRFSGRQFSNSRSEMNVSTLELGDSALYLCASSLADRETQYFGPGTRLLVL.

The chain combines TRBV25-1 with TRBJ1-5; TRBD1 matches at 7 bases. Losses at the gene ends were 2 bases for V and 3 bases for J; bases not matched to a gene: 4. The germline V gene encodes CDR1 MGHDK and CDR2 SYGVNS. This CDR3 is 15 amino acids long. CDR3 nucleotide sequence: TGTGCCAGCAGTGAAAAACAGGGGCACAATCAGCCCCAGCATTTT. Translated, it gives CASSEKQGHNQPQHF.

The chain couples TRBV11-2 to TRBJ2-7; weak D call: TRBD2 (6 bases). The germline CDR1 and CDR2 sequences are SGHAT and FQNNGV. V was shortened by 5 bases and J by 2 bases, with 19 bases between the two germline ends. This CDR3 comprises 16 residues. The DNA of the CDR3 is TGTGCCAGCAGCAAAGACCCCGGGGGAGCGGCCTACGAGCAGTACTTC. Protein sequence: CASSKDPGGAAYEQYF.

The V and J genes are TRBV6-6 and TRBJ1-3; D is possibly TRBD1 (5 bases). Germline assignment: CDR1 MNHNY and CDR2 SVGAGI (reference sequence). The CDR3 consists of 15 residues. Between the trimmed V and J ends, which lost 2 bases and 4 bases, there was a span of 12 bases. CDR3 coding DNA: TGTGCCAGCAGTTACGAAGGGGTAGCAGGAAACACCATATATTTT. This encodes CASSYEGVAGNTIYF.

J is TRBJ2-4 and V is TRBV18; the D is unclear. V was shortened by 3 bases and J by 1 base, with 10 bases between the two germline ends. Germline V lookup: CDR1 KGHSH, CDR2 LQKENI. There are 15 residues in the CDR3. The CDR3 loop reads CASSPLLGAKNIQYF. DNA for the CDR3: TGTGCCAGCTCACCCCTTCTCGGGGCCAAAAACATTCAGTACTTC.

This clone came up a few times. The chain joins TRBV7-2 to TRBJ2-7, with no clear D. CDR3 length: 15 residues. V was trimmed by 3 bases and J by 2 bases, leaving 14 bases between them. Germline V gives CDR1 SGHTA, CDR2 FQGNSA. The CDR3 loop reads CASSFMGGLTYEQYF. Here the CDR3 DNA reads TGTGCCAGCAGCTTCATGGGCGGCCTAACCTACGAGCAGTACTTC.

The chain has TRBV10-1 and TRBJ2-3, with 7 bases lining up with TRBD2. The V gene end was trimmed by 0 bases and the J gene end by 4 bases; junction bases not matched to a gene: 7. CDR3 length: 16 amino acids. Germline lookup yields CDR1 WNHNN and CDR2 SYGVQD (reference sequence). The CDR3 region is CASSESREGLADTQYF. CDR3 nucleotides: TGCGCCAGCAGTGAGTCCAGGGAGGGCCTCGCAGATACGCAGTATTTT.

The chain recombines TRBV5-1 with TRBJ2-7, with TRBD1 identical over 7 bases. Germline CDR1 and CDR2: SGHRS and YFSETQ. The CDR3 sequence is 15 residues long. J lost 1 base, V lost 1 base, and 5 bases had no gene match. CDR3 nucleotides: TGCGCCAGCAGCTTGAGGGACAGATATTCCTACGAGCAGTACTTC. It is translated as CASSLRDRYSYEQYF. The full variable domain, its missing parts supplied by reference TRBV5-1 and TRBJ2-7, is KAGVTQTPRYLIKTRGQQVTLSCSPISGHRSVSWYQQTPGQGLQFLFEYFSETQRNKGNFPGRFSGRQFSNSRSEMNVSTLELGDSALYLCASSLRDRYSYEQYFGPGTRLTVT.

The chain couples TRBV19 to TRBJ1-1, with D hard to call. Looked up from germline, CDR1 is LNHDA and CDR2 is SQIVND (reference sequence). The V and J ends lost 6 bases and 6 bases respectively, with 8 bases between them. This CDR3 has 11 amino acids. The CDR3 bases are TGTGCCAGTAGCCGCTACCCTGAAGCTTTCTTT. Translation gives CASSRYPEAFF. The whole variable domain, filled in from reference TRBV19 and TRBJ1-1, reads DGGITQSPKYLFRKEGQNVTLSCEQNLNHDAMYWYRQDPGQGLRLIYYSQIVNDFQKGDIAEGYSVSREKKESFPLTVTSAQKNPTAFYLCASSRYPEAFFGQGTRLTVV.